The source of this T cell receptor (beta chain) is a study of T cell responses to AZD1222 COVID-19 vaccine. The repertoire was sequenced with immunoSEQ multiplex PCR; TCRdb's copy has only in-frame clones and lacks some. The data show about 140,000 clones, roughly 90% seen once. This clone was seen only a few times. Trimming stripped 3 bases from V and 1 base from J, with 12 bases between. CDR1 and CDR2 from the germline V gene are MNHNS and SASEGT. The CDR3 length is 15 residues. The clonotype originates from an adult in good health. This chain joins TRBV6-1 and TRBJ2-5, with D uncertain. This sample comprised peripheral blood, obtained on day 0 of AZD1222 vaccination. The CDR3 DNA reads TGTGCCAGCAGTGACCTGGGCTCTCTCCAAGAGACCCAGTACTTC. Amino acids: CASSDLGSLQETQYF.